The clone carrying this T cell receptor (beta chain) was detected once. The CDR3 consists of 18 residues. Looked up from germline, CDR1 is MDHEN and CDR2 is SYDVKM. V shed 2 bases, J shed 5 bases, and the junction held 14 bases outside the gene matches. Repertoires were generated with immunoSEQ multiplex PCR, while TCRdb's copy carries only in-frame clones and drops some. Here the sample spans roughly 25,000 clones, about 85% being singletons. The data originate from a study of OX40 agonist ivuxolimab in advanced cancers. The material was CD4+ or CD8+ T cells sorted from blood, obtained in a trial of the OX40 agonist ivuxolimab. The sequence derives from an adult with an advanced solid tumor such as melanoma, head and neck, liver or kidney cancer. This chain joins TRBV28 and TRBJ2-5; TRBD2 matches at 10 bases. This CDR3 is CASSLSGAGGPTKETQYF. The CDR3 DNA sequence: TGTGCCAGCAGTTTAAGCGGAGCGGGGGGGCCAACAAAGGAGACCCAGTACTTC.